This T cell receptor (beta chain) emerged from a study of blood T cell repertoires in COVID-19. Study-level background: Samples taken during acute and convalescent COVID-19 were collected in the United States, Italy and Spain.

As handled by the study authors: Amplifying reference gene primers gave estimates of nucleated cell counts. TCRdb keeps only in-frame clones here, not all; method: immunoSEQ multiplex PCR. V and J calls and clone size are as listed in that table; D and trimming were resolved from the DNA. The repertoire holds 350,000 to 400,000 clones, with 90% as singletons. Germline V CDR1 and CDR2: MNHNY, SVGAGI (reference sequence). V was clipped by 2 bases and J by 7 bases; unmatched bases: 7. The CDR3 sequence is 16 residues long. The chain recombines TRBV6-6 with TRBJ1-6; the match to TRBD1 covers 8 bases. The source material was peripheral blood. The source of this sequence is a man younger than 35 with active or convalescent COVID-19. The CDR3 DNA reads as TGTGCCAGCAGTTACACCCCAGGGGACAGGAATTCACCCCTCCACTTT. Translation gives CASSYTPGDRNSPLHF.